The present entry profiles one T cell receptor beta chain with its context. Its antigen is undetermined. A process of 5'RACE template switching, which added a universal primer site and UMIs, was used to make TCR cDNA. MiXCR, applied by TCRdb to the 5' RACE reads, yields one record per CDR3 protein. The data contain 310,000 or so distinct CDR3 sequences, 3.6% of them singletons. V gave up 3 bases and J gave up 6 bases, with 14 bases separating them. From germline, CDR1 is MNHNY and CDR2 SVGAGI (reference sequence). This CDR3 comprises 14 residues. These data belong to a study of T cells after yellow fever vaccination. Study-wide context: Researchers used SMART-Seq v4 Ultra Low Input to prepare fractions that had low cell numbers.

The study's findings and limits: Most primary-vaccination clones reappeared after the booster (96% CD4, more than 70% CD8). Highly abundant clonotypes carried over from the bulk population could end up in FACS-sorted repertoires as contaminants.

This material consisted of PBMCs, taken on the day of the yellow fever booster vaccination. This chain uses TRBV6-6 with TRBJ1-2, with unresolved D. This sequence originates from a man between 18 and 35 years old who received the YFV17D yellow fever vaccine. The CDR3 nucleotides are TGTGCCAGCAGTTATCCCGGGCCCGGAGATGGCTACACCTTC. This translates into CASSYPGPGDGYTF.